This T cell receptor (beta chain) was recorded in a study of response to subunit inactivated influenza vaccine. Each CDR3 protein gets one entry after TCRdb re-called the RT-PCR reads with MiXCR. Counted here are about 540,000 distinct CDR3 sequences, 12% to 15% occurring once; the ten biggest clones make up around 10%. The V gene end was trimmed by 6 bases and the J gene end by 6 bases; junction bases not matched to a gene: 7. CDR3 length equals 15 residues. In germline, CDR1 is MNHEY, CDR2 SVGEGT. The sample holds a few counts of this clonotype. The chain recombines TRBV6-2 or TRBV6-3 with TRBJ2-2; 10 nucleotides line up with TRBD2. The TCR comes from a man aged 45-60 years who received an inactivated influenza vaccine. Material: PBMCs from blood, obtained roughly 13 days after vaccination. CDR3 sequence reads: CASRTAGGRSGELFF. The CDR3 region has the DNA TGTGCCAGCAGGACAGCGGGAGGGCGCTCCGGGGAGCTGTTTTTT.